This TCR beta chain was documented in a study of Graves' ophthalmopathy and Graves' hyperthyroidism. TCR beta CDR3 regions were amplified from RNA transcripts. A first-round RT-PCR used HTBI primers, followed by a second-round multiplex PCR. MiXCR was run by TCRdb on the multiplex PCR reads, yielding one entry per CDR3 protein. The sample lists 1 million to 1.3 million distinct CDR3 sequences; 36% were seen once. The V end was cut by 0 bases, the J end by 6 bases, with 11 bases between. CDR3 size: 14 residues. Germline CDR1 is SQVTM and CDR2 is ANQGSEA. The chain has TRBV29-1 and TRBJ1-4; D not certain. The sequence came from an adult man with Graves' hyperthyroidism. What was sequenced was peripheral blood or thyroid tissue (not recorded which). The CDR3 region has the DNA TGCAGCGTTGAAGACTGGGGTTCTCATGAAAAACTGTTTTTT. The encoded protein is CSVEDWGSHEKLFF.